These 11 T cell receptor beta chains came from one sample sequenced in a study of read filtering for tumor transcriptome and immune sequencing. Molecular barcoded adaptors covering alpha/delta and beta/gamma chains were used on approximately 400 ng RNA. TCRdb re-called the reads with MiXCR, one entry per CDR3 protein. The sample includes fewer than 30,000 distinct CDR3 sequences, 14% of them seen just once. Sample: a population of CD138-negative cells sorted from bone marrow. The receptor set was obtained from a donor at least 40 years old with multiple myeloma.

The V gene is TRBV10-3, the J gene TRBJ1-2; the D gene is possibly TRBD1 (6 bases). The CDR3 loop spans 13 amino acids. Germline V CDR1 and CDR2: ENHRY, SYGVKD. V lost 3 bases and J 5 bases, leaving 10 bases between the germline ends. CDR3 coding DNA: TGTGCCATCAGTGAAGGACAGATTTATGGCTACACCTTC. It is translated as CAISEGQIYGYTF.

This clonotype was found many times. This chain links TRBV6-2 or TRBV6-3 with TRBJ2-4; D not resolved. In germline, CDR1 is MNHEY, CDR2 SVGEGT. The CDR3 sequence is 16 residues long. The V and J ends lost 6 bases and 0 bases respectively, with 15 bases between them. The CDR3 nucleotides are TGTGCCAGCAGCCCTGTACAGATTTTAGCCAAAAACATTCAGTACTTC. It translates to CASSPVQILAKNIQYF.

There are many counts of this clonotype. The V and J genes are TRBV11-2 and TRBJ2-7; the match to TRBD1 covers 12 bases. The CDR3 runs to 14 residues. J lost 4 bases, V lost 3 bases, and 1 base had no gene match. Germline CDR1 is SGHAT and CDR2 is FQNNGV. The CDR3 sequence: CASSLGQGAYEQYF. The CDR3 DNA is TGTGCCAGCAGCTTGGGACAGGGGGCGTACGAGCAGTACTTC.

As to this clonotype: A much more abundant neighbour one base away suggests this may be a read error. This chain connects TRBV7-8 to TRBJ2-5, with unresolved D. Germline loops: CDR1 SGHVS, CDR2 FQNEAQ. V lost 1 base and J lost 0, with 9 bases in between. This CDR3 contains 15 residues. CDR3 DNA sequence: TGTGCCAGCAGCTTAGGGCGGCAGAACCAAGAGACCCAGTACTTC. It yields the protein CASSLGRQNQETQYF.

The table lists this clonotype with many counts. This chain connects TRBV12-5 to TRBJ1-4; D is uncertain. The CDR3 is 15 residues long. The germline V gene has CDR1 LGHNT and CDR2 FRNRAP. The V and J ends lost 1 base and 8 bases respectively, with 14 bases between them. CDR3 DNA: TGTGCTAGTGGTTTGGACAGCCCCTGGAAGGAAAAACTGTTTTTT. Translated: CASGLDSPWKEKLFF.

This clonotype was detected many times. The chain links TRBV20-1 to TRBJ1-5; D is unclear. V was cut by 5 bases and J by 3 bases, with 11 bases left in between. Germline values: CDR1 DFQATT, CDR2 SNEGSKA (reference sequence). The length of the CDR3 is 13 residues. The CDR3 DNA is TGCAGTGCTCCCCAGGAACCCAATCAGCCCCAGCATTTT. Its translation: CSAPQEPNQPQHF.

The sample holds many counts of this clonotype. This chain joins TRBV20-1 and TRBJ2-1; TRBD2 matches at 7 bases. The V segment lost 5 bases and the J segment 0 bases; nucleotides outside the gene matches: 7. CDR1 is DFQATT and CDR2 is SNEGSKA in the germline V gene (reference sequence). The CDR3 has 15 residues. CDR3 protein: CSADGREYSYNEQFF. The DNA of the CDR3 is TGCAGTGCTGACGGGCGGGAGTACTCCTACAATGAGCAGTTCTTC.

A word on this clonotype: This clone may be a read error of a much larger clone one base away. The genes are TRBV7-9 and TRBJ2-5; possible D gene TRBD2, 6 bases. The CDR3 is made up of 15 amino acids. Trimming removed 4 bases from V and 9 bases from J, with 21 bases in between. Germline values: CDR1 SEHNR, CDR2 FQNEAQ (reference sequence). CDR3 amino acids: CASSSLLGGVGAQYF. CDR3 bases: TGTGCCAGCAGCTCCCTCTTAGGAGGGGTTGGGGCCCAGTACTTC. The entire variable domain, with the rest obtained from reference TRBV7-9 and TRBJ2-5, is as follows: DTGVSQNPRHKITKRGQNVTFRCDPISEHNRLYWYRQTLGQGPEFLTYFQNEAQLEKSRLLSDRFSAERPKGSFSTLEIQRTEQGDSAMYLCASSSLLGGVGAQYFGPGTRLLVL.

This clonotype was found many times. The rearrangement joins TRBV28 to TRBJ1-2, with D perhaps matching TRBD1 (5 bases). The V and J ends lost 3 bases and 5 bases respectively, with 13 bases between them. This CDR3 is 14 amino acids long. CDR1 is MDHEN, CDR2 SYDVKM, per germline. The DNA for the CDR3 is TGTGCCAGCAGTTTCCGGGACGGGTTATATGGCTACACCTTC. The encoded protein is CASSFRDGLYGYTF.

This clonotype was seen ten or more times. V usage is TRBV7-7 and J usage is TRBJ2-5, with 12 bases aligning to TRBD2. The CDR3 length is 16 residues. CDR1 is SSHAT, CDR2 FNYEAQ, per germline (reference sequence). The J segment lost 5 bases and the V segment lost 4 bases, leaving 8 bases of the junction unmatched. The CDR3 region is CASSSMTSGSPETQYF. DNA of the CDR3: TGTGCCAGCAGCTCGATGACTAGCGGGAGTCCGGAGACCCAGTACTTC.

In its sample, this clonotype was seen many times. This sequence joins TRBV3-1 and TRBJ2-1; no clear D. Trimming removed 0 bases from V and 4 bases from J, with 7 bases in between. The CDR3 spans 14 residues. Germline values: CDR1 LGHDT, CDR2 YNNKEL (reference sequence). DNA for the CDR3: TGTGCCAGCAGCCAAGACTCCTTTTACAATGAGCAGTTCTTC. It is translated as CASSQDSFYNEQFF.